This T cell receptor (beta chain) was sequenced for a study of blood T cells in healthy people across ages. Regarding the study as a whole: Total diversity from one million sequenced T cells was likely underestimated.

The CDR3 consists of 13 residues. CDR1 is SGDLS and CDR2 is YYNGEE in the germline V gene. PCR was performed a second time for about 7 to 11 cycles using a sample-barcoded 5' primer and a J-beta primer mix. Each CDR3 protein is one row after TCRdb ran MiXCR on the 5' RACE reads. Among more than 900,000 distinct CDR3 sequences listed, approximately 32% were seen once. Points on this clonotype: Its antigen is as yet unknown. One end of the junction varies from germline; a read error may be responsible.

This sample was shared with a second study, whose subject was T cells of mothers and their children. According to that study: At a rate of 1.5 ug per 15 ul, cDNA synthesis received all of the extracted RNA. The TCR beta CDR3 read count exceeded 10 million for each mother and was around 3.1 million for each child.

The gene calls are TRBV9 and TRBJ1-2, with no clear D. Sequencing was performed on blood. The sequence was obtained from a woman aged 40-49 years in good health. As DNA, the CDR3 is TGTGCCAGCAGTGTAGTATCCGGTCGGGGCTACACCTTC. It specifies CASSVVSGRGYTF.